This entry describes one TCR beta chain. The data stem from a study of OX40 agonist ivuxolimab in advanced cancers. The CDR3 totals 15 residues. Unmatched junction bases numbered 5, after V lost 5 bases and J lost 7 bases. The germline V gene encodes CDR1 LNHNV and CDR2 YYDKDF (reference sequence). Here immunoSEQ multiplex PCR was the method, and the copy in TCRdb shows in-frame clones only, minus some. The data contain tens of thousands of clones, roughly 86% of them singletons. This receptor was taken from an adult with an advanced solid tumor such as melanoma, head and neck, liver or kidney cancer. V gene TRBV15 combines with J gene TRBJ2-1, with 13 bases aligning to TRBD2. Here the sequenced sample was CD4+ or CD8+ T cells sorted from blood, taken in a trial of the OX40 agonist ivuxolimab. In nucleotides, the CDR3 is TGTGCCACCAGCGCACTAGCGGGAGGGGGGAATGAGCAGTTCTTC. This gives the protein CATSALAGGGNEQFF.